Listed here are 11 T cell receptor beta chains from one sample, sequenced in a study of OX40 agonist ivuxolimab in advanced cancers. Clones were sequenced by immunoSEQ multiplex PCR, and TCRdb holds only the in-frame ones, with some missing. The data hold under 65,000 clones, with roughly nine tenths observed a single time. Sequencing was performed on CD4+ or CD8+ T cells sorted from blood, taken in a trial of the OX40 agonist ivuxolimab. The receptors here all came from an adult with an advanced solid tumor such as melanoma, head and neck, liver or kidney cancer.

The J gene is TRBJ1-4, the V gene TRBV10-3, with D possibly matching TRBD1 (6 bases). The germline V gene has CDR1 ENHRY and CDR2 SYGVKD. V was clipped by 10 bases and J by 6 bases, with 18 bases between them. This CDR3 has 14 amino acids. The CDR3 here is CATHSGEGDEKLFF. CDR3 DNA: TGTGCCACCCACAGTGGAGAGGGGGATGAAAAACTGTTTTTT.

The chain joins TRBV13 to TRBJ2-7; D is undetermined. Trimming removed 2 bases from V and 0 bases from J, with 8 bases in between. The CDR3 spans 14 residues. Germline CDR1 and CDR2: PRHDT and FYEKMQ (reference sequence). The CDR3 loop is CASSLSGSSYEQYV. The CDR3 DNA is TGTGCCAGCAGCTTATCGGGCAGCTCCTACGAGCAGTACGTC.

The chain has TRBV5-6 and TRBJ2-2, with D tentatively TRBD1 or TRBD2 (5 bases each). The CDR3 spans 16 residues. Germline V gene data show CDR1 as SGHDT and CDR2 as YYEEEE. V was shortened by 2 bases and J by 2 bases, with 13 bases between the two germline ends. CDR3 loop: CASSFWGMINTGELFF. The CDR3 DNA reads TGTGCCAGCAGCTTTTGGGGGATGATCAACACCGGGGAGCTGTTTTTT.

This clone is a singleton in its sample. The chain is built from TRBV6-1 and TRBJ1-1, with D possibly being TRBD1 (6 bases). The CDR3 is 15 residues long. The germline V and J ends were trimmed by 0 bases and 5 bases, with 13 bases remaining between them. CDR1 MNHNS and CDR2 SASEGT come from the germline V gene. The CDR3: CASSEAPRGGTEAFF. The CDR3 DNA is TGTGCCAGCAGTGAAGCGCCCAGGGGAGGTACTGAAGCTTTCTTT.

This clone showed up just once. A read error may produce the germline difference seen at one junction end. This sequence joins TRBV11-2 and TRBJ1-6; TRBD1 agrees at 8 bases. CDR1 is SGHAT and CDR2 is FQNNGV in the germline V gene. The CDR3 has 14 amino acids. The CDR3 bases are TGTGCCAGCAGTTCAGACAGGGGCAGGTTCCTCGTCTACTTT. Residues: CASSSDRGRFLVYF.

The sample holds a few counts of this clone. The chain joins TRBV5-6 to TRBJ2-1, with D unresolved. Trimming shortened V by 0 bases and J by 2 bases, and 3 bases separated the two germline ends. From germline, CDR1 is SGHDT and CDR2 YYEEEE. The CDR3 covers 13 residues. CDR3: CASSLVAYNEQFF. For the CDR3, the DNA is TGTGCCAGCAGCTTGGTTGCCTACAATGAGCAGTTCTTC.

The chain combines TRBV9 with TRBJ2-1; 8 nucleotides match TRBD2. Trimming took 3 bases from V and 3 from J; bases not matched to a gene: 5. This CDR3 is 15 amino acids long. Germline V gene data show CDR1 as SGDLS and CDR2 as YYNGEE. The CDR3 DNA is TGTGCCAGCAGCGGGGGACTAGGAGTCTACAATGAGCAGTTCTTC. This gives the protein CASSGGLGVYNEQFF. The whole variable domain, filled in from reference TRBV9 and TRBJ2-1, reads DSGVTQTPKHLITATGQRVTLRCSPRSGDLSVYWYQQSLDQGLQFLIQYYNGEERAKGNILERFSAQQFPDLHSELNLSSLELGDSALYFCASSGGLGVYNEQFFGPGTRLTVL.

This chain joins TRBV9 and TRBJ2-5; 8 nucleotides agree with TRBD2. The CDR3 is made up of 14 amino acids. J lost 5 bases, V lost 4 bases, and 7 bases had no gene match. Germline V gene data show CDR1 as SGDLS and CDR2 as YYNGEE. For the CDR3, the DNA is TGTGCCAGCAGCTCAGGACTAGCCATGGAGACCCAGTACTTC. The encoded protein is CASSSGLAMETQYF.

The V and J genes are TRBV7-2 and TRBJ2-1, with 13 bases matching TRBD2. V trimming: 0 bases; J trimming: 3 bases; junction bases outside the gene matches: 5. CDR1 SGHTA and CDR2 FQGNSA come from the germline V gene. The CDR3 has 18 residues. The CDR3 is CASSLALAGGGNYNEQFF. CDR3 coding DNA: TGTGCCAGCAGCTTAGCACTAGCGGGAGGGGGGAACTACAATGAGCAGTTCTTC.

J is TRBJ2-1 and V is TRBV2, with 14 nucleotides matching TRBD2. V lost 7 bases to trimming and J lost 0 bases; unmatched junction nucleotides: 5. This CDR3 region has 17 residues. Looked up from germline, CDR1 is SNHLY and CDR2 is FYNNEI. In DNA form, the CDR3 reads TGTGCCAGCAAGTGGACTAGCGGGAGGAGCTCCTACAATGAGCAGTTCTTC. Its protein is CASKWTSGRSSYNEQFF.

This clone was observed a handful of times. V gene TRBV2 combines with J gene TRBJ1-6; a weak D match, TRBD1 (6 bases). Germline CDR1 is SNHLY and CDR2 is FYNNEI. Trimming stripped 6 bases from V and 6 bases from J, with 15 bases between. This CDR3 is built from 15 residues. The CDR3 DNA sequence: TGTGCCAGCAGAGTGTCGGGGGCGGGTAATTCACCCCTCCACTTT. This gives the protein CASRVSGAGNSPLHF.